This T cell receptor beta chain appears in the sequencing data of a study of human T cells and chemical hapten exposure. Study summary: Alopecia areata, totalis or universalis affected patients who were mostly female.

Findings and caveats of the study: The formation of large CDR3 similarity clusters by expanded TCRs significantly exceeded that of controls. TCRs whose frequency exceeded 1 in 1000 remained the same following DPC sensitization.

This clonotype has a handful of counts. The target antigen is unknown. Source study methods: A per-sample median of about 95,000 TCRs was observed, with counts ranging from roughly 23,224 to 700,000. TCRdb re-derived calls from the RACE reads in MiXCR, one entry per CDR3 protein. V and J calls and clone size were set by TCRdb, not the authors. The data contain 300,000 to 400,000 distinct CDR3 sequences, 4% to 6% of them singletons. Trimming took 8 bases from V and 7 from J; bases not matched to a gene: 12. This CDR3 spans 14 amino acids. Germline assignment: CDR1 DFQATT and CDR2 SNEGSKA (reference sequence). Time point described: pre-sensitization, week 0. The treatment denotes: therapeutic diphenylcyclopropenone sensitization with weekly scalp DPC.

This sequence originates from a woman aged 45-65 years with alopecia areata. Some clones in this sample may be carry-over from other donors' samples. Material: whole blood, obtained in connection with sensitization to the hapten diphenylcyclopropenone (DPC). The gene calls are TRBV20-1 and TRBJ2-1; 9 bases agree with TRBD1. In DNA form, the CDR3 reads TGCAGTACTTTCCACAGGACAGGGGTTAATGAGCAGTTCTTC. Its translation is CSTFHRTGVNEQFF.